The 9 T cell receptor beta chains listed next were all sequenced from one sample in a study of cytomegalovirus exposure and HLA in healthy donors (dated by TCRdb to the late 2010s). To prepare the library, the immunoSEQ multiplex PCR assay was applied. For the multiplex PCR, a mixture combining 60 forward primers for TCR Vbeta segments and 13 reverse primers for TCR Jbeta segments was used. TCRdb's version of the immuneACCESS table is confined to in-frame rearrangements and falls short of the full clone set. An unresolved V gene accounts for under half of the shortfall where checked; the remainder is of unknown origin. Counted in this sample were 110,000 or so clones; roughly two thirds of them appeared once. Around 3.5% of the sample is held by the ten biggest clonotypes. Sequencing input: PBMCs. These receptors were taken from a man aged 25-40 years in good health and CMV-seronegative.

This clone was detected only a few times. V and J are TRBV7-8 and TRBJ1-5, with TRBD1 identical over 8 bases. Trimming cost V 5 bases and J 3 bases; bases outside gene matches: 3. This CDR3 comprises 14 residues. CDR1 is SGHVS and CDR2 is FQNEAQ in the germline V gene. This CDR3 reads CASSEGQDNQPQHF. DNA of the CDR3: TGTGCCAGCAGCGAGGGACAGGACAATCAGCCCCAGCATTTT.

J is TRBJ2-6 and V is TRBV27, with 8 bases fitting TRBD1. Germline CDR1 and CDR2: MNHEY and SMNVEV (reference sequence). The V and J ends lost 7 bases and 9 bases, in that order; junction bases with no gene match: 8. The CDR3 is 14 residues long. CDR3 loop: CASTWTGWGNVLTF. The CDR3 bases are TGTGCCAGCACTTGGACAGGGTGGGGCAACGTCCTGACTTTC.

The CDR3 reads CASSKDPAGRWAGELFF. The CDR3 DNA sequence: TGTGCCAGCAGCAAAGACCCAGCGGGCCGATGGGCCGGGGAGCTGTTTTTT. The chain carries TRBV21-1 and TRBJ2-2; the table gives TRBD2 as D, unverified against the DNA. TRBV21-1 corresponds to a pseudogene. This CDR3 has 17 amino acids.

This clone turned up a few times. The chain has TRBV7-2 and TRBJ1-1; no clear D gene. CDR3 size: 13 residues. V lost 1 base and J lost 4, with 7 bases in between. Germline V gene lookup returns CDR1 SGHTA and CDR2 FQGNSA. The DNA for the CDR3 is TGTGCCAGCAGCTTAGTCAGTGGCACTGAAGCTTTCTTT. It translates to CASSLVSGTEAFF. Based on the CDR3 plus reference TRBV7-2 and TRBJ1-1, the full variable domain is GAGVSQSPSNKVTEKGKDVELRCDPISGHTALYWYRQSLGQGLEFLIYFQGNSAPDKSGLPSDRFSAERTGGSVSTLTIQRTQQEDSAVYLCASSLVSGTEAFFGQGTRLTVV.

The chain has TRBV7-8 and TRBJ2-6, with 8 bases fitting TRBD1. This CDR3 contains 18 residues. Trimming cost V 4 bases and J 0 bases; bases outside gene matches: 8. Per the germline V gene, CDR1 is SGHVS and CDR2 is FQNEAQ. The CDR3 reads CASSSGTGVNSGANVLTF. DNA of the CDR3: TGTGCCAGCAGCTCGGGGACAGGAGTTAACTCTGGGGCCAACGTCCTGACTTTC.

J is TRBJ1-3 and V is TRBV5-8, with D possibly being TRBD1 (5 bases). The V end lost 4 bases, the J end lost 0 bases, and 11 bases lay between the germline ends. The CDR3 has 15 residues. The germline V gene encodes CDR1 SGHTS and CDR2 YDEGEE. DNA of the CDR3: TGTGCCAGCAGCCCGGGACTGCGCTCTGGAAACACCATATATTTT. This gives the protein CASSPGLRSGNTIYF.

The chain carries TRBV6-5 and TRBJ2-5; D possibly corresponds to TRBD1 (6 bases). V was cut by 5 bases and J by 2 bases, with 9 bases left in between. The CDR3 is made up of 13 amino acids. Germline CDR1 is MNHEY and CDR2 is SVGAGI. CDR3 sequence: CASSGDIQETQYF. As DNA, the CDR3 is TGTGCCAGCAGTGGGGACATACAAGAGACCCAGTACTTC.

The chain links TRBV6-6 to TRBJ2-5; weak D call: TRBD1 (5 bases). CDR1 and CDR2 (germline): MNHNY, SVGAGI (reference sequence). CDR3 length: 16 amino acids. V was cut by 4 bases and J by 3 bases, with 18 bases left in between. DNA for the CDR3: TGTGCCAGCAGTTCGCTCTGGGGCAGGGTGGAAGAGACCCAGTACTTC. Translating it yields CASSSLWGRVEETQYF.

The genes are TRBV7-3 and TRBJ2-7; tentative D call: TRBD2 (6 bases). Germline assignment: CDR1 SGHTA and CDR2 FQGTGA. V was shortened by 0 bases and J by 1 base, with 10 bases between the two germline ends. CDR3 length equals 15 residues. The CDR3: CASSLTREASYEQYF. The CDR3 bases are TGTGCCAGCAGCTTAACGAGGGAGGCTTCCTACGAGCAGTACTTC.